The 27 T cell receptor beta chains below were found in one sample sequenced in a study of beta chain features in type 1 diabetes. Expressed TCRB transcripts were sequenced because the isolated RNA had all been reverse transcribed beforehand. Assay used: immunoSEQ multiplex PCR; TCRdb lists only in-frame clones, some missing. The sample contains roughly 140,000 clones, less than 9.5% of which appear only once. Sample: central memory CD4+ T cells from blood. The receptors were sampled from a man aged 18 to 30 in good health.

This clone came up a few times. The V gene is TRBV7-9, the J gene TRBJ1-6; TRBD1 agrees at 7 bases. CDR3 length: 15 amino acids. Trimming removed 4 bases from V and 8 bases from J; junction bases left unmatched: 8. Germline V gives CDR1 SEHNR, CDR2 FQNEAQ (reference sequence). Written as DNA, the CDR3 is TGTGCCAGCAGCTCCAACAGGGGATCAGATTCACCCCTCCACTTT. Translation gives CASSSNRGSDSPLHF. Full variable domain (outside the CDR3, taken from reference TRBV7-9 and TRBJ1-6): DTGVSQNPRHKITKRGQNVTFRCDPISEHNRLYWYRQTLGQGPEFLTYFQNEAQLEKSRLLSDRFSAERPKGSFSTLEIQRTEQGDSAMYLCASSSNRGSDSPLHFGNGTRLTVT.

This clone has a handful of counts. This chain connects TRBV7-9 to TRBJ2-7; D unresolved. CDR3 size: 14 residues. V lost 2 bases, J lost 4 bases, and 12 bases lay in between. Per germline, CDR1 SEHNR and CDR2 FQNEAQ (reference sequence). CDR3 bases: TGTGCCAGCAGCTTATACGAGGCCCCTTACGAGCAGTACTTC. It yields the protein CASSLYEAPYEQYF.

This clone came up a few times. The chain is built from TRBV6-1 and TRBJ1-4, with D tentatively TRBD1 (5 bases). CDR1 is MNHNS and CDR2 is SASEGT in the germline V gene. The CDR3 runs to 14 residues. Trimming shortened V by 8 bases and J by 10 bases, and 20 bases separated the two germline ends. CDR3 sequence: CASHAGGTGGKLFF. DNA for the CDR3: TGTGCCAGCCACGCGGGGGGGACTGGGGGAAAACTGTTTTTT.

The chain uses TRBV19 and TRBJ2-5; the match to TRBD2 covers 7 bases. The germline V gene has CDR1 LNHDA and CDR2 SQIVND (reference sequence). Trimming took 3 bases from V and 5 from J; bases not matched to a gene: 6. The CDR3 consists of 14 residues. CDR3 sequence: CASSITGGTETQYF. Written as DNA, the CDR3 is TGTGCCAGTAGTATCACGGGAGGAACGGAGACCCAGTACTTC.

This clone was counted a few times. CDR3 protein: CASSTGTTNEAFF. The CDR3 bases are TGTGCCAGCAGCACCGGGACTACTAATGAAGCTTTCTTT. The chain links TRBV6-5 to TRBJ1-1; a weak D match, TRBD1 (5 bases). Germline V gene lookup returns CDR1 MNHEY and CDR2 SVGAGI. V was pared by 6 bases and J by 7 bases, with 15 bases between. There are 13 residues in the CDR3.

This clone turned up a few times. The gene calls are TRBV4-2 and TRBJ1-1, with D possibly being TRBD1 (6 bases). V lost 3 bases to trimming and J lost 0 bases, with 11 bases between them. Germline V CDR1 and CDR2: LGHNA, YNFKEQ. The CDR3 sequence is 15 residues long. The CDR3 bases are TGTGCCAGCAGCCATAAAGGACAGCTGAACACTGAAGCTTTCTTT. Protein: CASSHKGQLNTEAFF.

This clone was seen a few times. CDR3 in DNA: TGCGCCAGCAGCCAAGGGGACAGGGGGGCAGATACGCAGTATTTT. This sequence encodes CASSQGDRGADTQYF. The chain recombines TRBV4-3 with TRBJ2-3; 11 bases are a match to TRBD1. The V and J ends lost 1 base and 4 bases, in that order; junction bases with no gene match: 1. CDR3 length: 15 amino acids. Germline CDR1 LGHNA, CDR2 YSLEER.

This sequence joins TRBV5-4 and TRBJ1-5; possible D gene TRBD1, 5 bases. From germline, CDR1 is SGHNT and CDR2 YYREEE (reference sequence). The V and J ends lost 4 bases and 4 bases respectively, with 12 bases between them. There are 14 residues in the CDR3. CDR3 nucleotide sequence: TGTGCCAGCAGCCAGGGAGGGGCGAATCAGCCCCAGCATTTT. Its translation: CASSQGGANQPQHF.

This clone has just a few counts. CDR3 sequence reads: CASSPGGAGNQPQHF. In nucleotides, the CDR3 is TGTGCCAGCTCACCCGGGGGGGCGGGCAATCAGCCCCAGCATTTT. The gene calls are TRBV18 and TRBJ1-5; weak D call: TRBD1 (6 bases). This CDR3 spans 15 amino acids. CDR1 and CDR2 (germline): KGHSH, LQKENI. The ends were cut back, 3 bases at V and 2 bases at J, with 11 bases in the middle.

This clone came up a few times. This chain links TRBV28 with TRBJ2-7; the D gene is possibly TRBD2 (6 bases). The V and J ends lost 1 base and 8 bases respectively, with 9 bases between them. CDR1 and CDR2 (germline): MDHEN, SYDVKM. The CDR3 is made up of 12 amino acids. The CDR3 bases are TGTGCCAGCAGTTTATCGGGGGAACAGCAGTACTTC. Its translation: CASSLSGEQQYF.

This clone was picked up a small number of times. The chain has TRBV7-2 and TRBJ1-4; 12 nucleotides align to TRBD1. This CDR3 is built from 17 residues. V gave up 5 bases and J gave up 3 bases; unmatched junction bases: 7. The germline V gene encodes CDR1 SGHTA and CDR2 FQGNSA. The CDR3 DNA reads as TGTGCCAGCAGCCTCTTGGGACAGGGGGCTGCTAATGAAAAACTGTTTTTT. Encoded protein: CASSLLGQGAANEKLFF. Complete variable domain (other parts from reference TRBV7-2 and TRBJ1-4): GAGVSQSPSNKVTEKGKDVELRCDPISGHTALYWYRQSLGQGLEFLIYFQGNSAPDKSGLPSDRFSAERTGGSVSTLTIQRTQQEDSAVYLCASSLLGQGAANEKLFFGSGTQLSVL.

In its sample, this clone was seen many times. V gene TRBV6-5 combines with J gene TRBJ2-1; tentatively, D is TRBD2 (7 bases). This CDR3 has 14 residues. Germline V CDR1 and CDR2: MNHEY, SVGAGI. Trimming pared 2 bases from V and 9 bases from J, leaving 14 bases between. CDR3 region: CASSYVGGPGEQFF. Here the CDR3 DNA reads TGTGCCAGCAGTTACGTGGGGGGGCCGGGTGAGCAGTTCTTC.

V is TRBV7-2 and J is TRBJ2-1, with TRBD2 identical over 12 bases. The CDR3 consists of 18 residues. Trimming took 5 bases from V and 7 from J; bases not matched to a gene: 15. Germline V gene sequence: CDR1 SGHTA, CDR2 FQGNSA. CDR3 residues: CASSPRPVLAGGVNEQFF. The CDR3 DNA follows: TGTGCCAGCAGCCCCCGGCCCGTACTAGCGGGGGGTGTAAATGAGCAGTTCTTC.

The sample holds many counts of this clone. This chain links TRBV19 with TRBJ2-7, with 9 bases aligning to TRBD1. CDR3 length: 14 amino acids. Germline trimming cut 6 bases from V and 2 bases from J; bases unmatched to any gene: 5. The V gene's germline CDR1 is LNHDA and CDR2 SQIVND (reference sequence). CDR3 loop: CASSDTGGAYEQYF. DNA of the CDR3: TGTGCCAGTAGCGATACAGGGGGCGCCTACGAGCAGTACTTC.

The CDR3 sequence is CASSMQGDTEAFF. DNA of the CDR3: TGTGCCAGTAGTATGCAGGGGGACACTGAAGCTTTCTTT. V gene TRBV19 combines with J gene TRBJ1-1; 7 positions match TRBD1. CDR1 LNHDA and CDR2 SQIVND come from the germline V gene (reference sequence). Unmatched junction bases numbered 1, after V lost 3 bases and J lost 3 bases. The CDR3 consists of 13 residues.

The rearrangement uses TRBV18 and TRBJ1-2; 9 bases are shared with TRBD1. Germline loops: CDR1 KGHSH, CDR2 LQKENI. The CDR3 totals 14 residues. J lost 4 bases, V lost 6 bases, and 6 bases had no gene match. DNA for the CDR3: TGTGCCAGCTCCGAGGGACAGGGAGTCTATGGCTACACCTTC. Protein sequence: CASSEGQGVYGYTF.

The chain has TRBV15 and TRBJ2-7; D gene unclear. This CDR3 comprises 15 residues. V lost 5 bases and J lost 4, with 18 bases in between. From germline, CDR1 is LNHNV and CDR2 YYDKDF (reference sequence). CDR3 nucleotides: TGTGCCACCAGCCGCGCCAGTGGAGTCCGATACGAGCAGTACTTC. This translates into CATSRASGVRYEQYF.

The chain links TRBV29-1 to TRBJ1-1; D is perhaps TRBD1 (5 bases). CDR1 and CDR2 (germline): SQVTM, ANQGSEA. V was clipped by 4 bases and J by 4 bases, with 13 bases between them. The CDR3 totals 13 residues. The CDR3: CSVGRNGGTEAFF. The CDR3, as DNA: TGCAGCGTTGGACGCAACGGGGGCACTGAAGCTTTCTTT.

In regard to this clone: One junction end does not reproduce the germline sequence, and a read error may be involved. CDR3 loop: CASSPTLGVSDTQYF. In nucleotides, the CDR3 is TGTGCTAGCAGCCCCACCCTAGGAGTTTCAGATACGCAGTATTTT. V is TRBV7-7 and J is TRBJ2-3, with D unclear. The germline CDR1 and CDR2 sequences are SSHAT and FNYEAQ (reference sequence). CDR3 length: 15 amino acids.

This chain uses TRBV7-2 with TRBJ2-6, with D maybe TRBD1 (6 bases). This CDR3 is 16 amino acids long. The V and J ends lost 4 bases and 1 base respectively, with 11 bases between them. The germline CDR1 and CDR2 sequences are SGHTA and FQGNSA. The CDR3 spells CASSWSRGSGANVLTF. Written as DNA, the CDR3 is TGTGCCAGCAGCTGGTCCAGGGGTTCTGGGGCCAACGTCCTGACTTTC.

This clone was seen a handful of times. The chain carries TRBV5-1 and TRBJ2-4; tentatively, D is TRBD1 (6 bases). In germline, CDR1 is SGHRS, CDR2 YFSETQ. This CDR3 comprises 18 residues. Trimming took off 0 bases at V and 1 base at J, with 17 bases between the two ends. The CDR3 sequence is CASSLDPDSPAAKNIQYF. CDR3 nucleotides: TGCGCCAGCAGCTTGGATCCGGACAGTCCGGCGGCCAAAAACATTCAGTACTTC.

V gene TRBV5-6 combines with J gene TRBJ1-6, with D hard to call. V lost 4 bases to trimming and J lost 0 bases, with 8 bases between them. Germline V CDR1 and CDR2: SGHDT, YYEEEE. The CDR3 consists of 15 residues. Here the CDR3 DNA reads TGTGCCAGCAGCGCCCCGAGCTCCTATAATTCACCCCTCCACTTT. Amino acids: CASSAPSSYNSPLHF.

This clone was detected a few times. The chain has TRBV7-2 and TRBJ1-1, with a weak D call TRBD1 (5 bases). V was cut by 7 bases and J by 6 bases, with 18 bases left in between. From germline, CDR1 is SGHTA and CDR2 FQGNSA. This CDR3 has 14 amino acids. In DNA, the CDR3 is TGTGCCAGCACAAAATCCGGCAGGGTGTCTGAAGCTTTCTTT. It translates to CASTKSGRVSEAFF.

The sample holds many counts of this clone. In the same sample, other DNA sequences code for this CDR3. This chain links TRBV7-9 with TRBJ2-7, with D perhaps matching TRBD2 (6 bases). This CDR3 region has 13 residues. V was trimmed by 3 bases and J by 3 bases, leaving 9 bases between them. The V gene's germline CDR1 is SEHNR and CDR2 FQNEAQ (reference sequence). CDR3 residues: CASSFAEGYEQYF. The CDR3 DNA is TGTGCCAGCAGCTTCGCGGAGGGCTACGAGCAGTACTTC.

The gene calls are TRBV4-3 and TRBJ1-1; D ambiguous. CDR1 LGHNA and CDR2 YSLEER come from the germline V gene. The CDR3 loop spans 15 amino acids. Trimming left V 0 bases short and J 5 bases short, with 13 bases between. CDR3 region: CASSQDFNSWTEAFF. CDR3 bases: TGCGCCAGCAGCCAAGATTTTAACAGTTGGACTGAAGCTTTCTTT.

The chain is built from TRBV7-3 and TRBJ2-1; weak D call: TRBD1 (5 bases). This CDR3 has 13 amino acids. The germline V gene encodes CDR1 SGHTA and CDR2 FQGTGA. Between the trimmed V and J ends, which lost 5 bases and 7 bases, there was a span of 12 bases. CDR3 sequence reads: CASSVQVLNEQFF. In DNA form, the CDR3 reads TGTGCCAGCAGCGTACAGGTTTTGAATGAGCAGTTCTTC. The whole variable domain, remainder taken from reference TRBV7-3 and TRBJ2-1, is GAGVSQTPSNKVTEKGKYVELRCDPISGHTALYWYRQSLGQGPEFLIYFQGTGAADDSGLPNDRFFAVRPEGSVSTLKIQRTERGDSAVYLCASSVQVLNEQFFGPGTRLTVL.

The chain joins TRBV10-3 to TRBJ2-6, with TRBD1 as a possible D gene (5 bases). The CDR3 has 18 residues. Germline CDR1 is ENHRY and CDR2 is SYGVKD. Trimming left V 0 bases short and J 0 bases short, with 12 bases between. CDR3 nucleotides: TGTGCCATCAGTGAGTCAGGGGCTCCGAGCTCTGGGGCCAACGTCCTGACTTTC. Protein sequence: CAISESGAPSSGANVLTF.